These T cell receptor beta chains were read from a single sample in a study of cytomegalovirus exposure and HLA in healthy donors. The data were produced by immunoSEQ multiplex PCR, yet TCRdb's version contains in-frame clones alone and is incomplete. The repertoire holds around 200,000 clones, approximately 82% seen once, with 1% to 1.5% in the top ten. The specimen was PBMCs. These receptor sequences come from a girl between 2 and 10 years old in good health and CMV-seropositive. CDR3s include the opening cysteine and the closing phenylalanine or tryptophan. Each record gives: D gene, clone size, V gene, J gene, CDR3 protein, CDR3 DNA. The D gene is left open where the match is weak. Some rows have no size entry. The others give once, few or many, or a class for an expanded clone.

TRBD2,NA,TRBV4-1,TRBJ2-1,CASSQGEGERSHEQFF,TGCGCCAGCAGCCAAGGGGAGGGAGAAAGGTCCCATGAGCAGTTCTTC
NA,NA,TRBV6-6,TRBJ1-1,CASSYSRGEAFF,TGTGCCAGCAGTTACTCAAGAGGTGAAGCTTTCTTT
NA,NA,TRBV29-1,TRBJ1-2,CSAGGGNYGYTF,TGCAGCGCCGGCGGGGGCAACTATGGCTACACCTTC
TRBD2,NA,TRBV30,TRBJ2-1,CAWKGLTSGRAHEQFF,TGTGCCTGGAAAGGGCTAACTAGCGGGAGGGCTCATGAGCAGTTCTTC
TRBD1,NA,TRBV18,TRBJ1-1,CASSPDPTGLYTEAFF,TGTGCCAGCTCACCGGATCCGACAGGGCTTTACACTGAAGCTTTCTTT
NA,few,TRBV5-1,TRBJ1-1,CASRFSGGNTEAFF,TGCGCCAGCAGATTTTCGGGGGGAAACACTGAAGCTTTCTTT
NA,NA,TRBV7-3,TRBJ2-7,CASSLTGGSSSYEQYF,TGTGCCAGCAGCTTAACAGGCGGCAGTTCTTCCTACGAGCAGTACTTC
TRBD1,NA,TRBV5-1,TRBJ2-7,CASMGGDRGTYEQYF,TGCGCCAGCATGGGAGGAGACAGGGGAACCTACGAGCAGTACTTC
TRBD2,NA,TRBV9,TRBJ2-1,CASSVGGRVYNEQFF,TGTGCCAGCAGCGTAGGCGGGAGAGTTTACAATGAGCAGTTCTTC
NA,NA,TRBV7-6,TRBJ2-2,CASSLQGWGGELFF,TGTGCCAGCAGCTTACAGGGTTGGGGCGGGGAGCTGTTTTTT
TRBD2,NA,TRBV6-4,TRBJ2-3,CASSGSAGENTQYF,TGTGCCAGCAGCGGATCAGCGGGAGAAAATACGCAGTATTTT
NA,NA,TRBV28,TRBJ1-4,CASNPWGGRATNEKLFF,TGTGCCAGCAACCCTTGGGGTGGGAGAGCAACTAATGAAAAACTGTTTTTT
NA,NA,TRBV2,TRBJ1-2,CASSLGAPNYGYTF,TGTGCCAGCAGCCTGGGAGCCCCTAACTATGGCTACACCTTC
NA,NA,TRBV7-2,TRBJ1-1,CASSKTAAIPATFF,TGTGCCAGCAGCAAGACAGCCGCCATCCCGGCGACTTTCTTT
NA,NA,TRBV15,TRBJ2-1,CATSNLAAQNEQFF,TGTGCCACCAGCAACCTAGCCGCCCAGAATGAGCAGTTCTTC
NA,NA,TRBV11-3,TRBJ2-5,CASSTGPFGEETQYF,TGTGCCAGCAGCACCGGGCCCTTTGGGGAGGAGACCCAGTACTTC
NA,NA,TRBV6-1,TRBJ1-2,CASSEAQGRGYTF,TGTGCCAGCAGTGAAGCGCAGGGTCGCGGCTACACCTTC
NA,NA,TRBV29-1,TRBJ1-1,CSVDGGLNTEAFF,TGCAGCGTTGACGGGGGACTGAACACTGAAGCTTTCTTT
TRBD1,NA,TRBV10-3,TRBJ2-4,CAISLTGGVPSIQYF,TGTGCCATCAGCCTGACAGGGGGAGTACCCAGCATTCAGTACTTC
NA,NA,TRBV7-2,TRBJ1-3,CASSLALIRGGNTIYF,TGTGCCAGCAGCTTAGCGCTCATCCGAGGAGGAAACACCATATATTTT
TRBD1,NA,TRBV5-1,TRBJ2-7,CASSLGTGSIYEQYF,TGCGCCAGCAGCTTGGGGACAGGGTCCATCTACGAGCAGTACTTC
NA,NA,TRBV6-5,TRBJ1-2,CASHRGGGSNYGYTF,TGTGCCAGCCATAGAGGGGGGGGGTCTAACTATGGCTACACCTTC
TRBD2,NA,TRBV5-4,TRBJ2-3,CASSPAGGGSDTQYF,TGTGCCAGCAGTCCAGCGGGGGGGGGATCAGATACGCAGTATTTT
TRBD2,NA,TRBV6-6,TRBJ2-7,CASSYGAGGSGYEQYF,TGTGCCAGCAGTTACGGCGCGGGAGGGAGTGGGTACGAGCAGTACTTC
NA,NA,TRBV19,TRBJ1-1,CASSIPSGRGTEAFF,TGTGCCAGTAGTATTCCCTCAGGGAGGGGCACTGAAGCTTTCTTT
TRBD1,NA,TRBV5-1,TRBJ1-6,CASSLADRDSPLHF,TGCGCCAGCAGCTTGGCCGACAGGGATTCACCCCTCCACTTT
TRBD1,NA,TRBV27,TRBJ1-3,CASSWGQGPGNTIYF,TGTGCCAGCAGTTGGGGACAGGGCCCTGGAAACACCATATATTTT
TRBD2,NA,TRBV6-5,TRBJ2-3,CASSYGGGYTDTQYF,TGTGCCAGCAGTTATGGGGGGGGGTACACAGATACGCAGTATTTT
NA,NA,TRBV7-6,TRBJ2-1,CASSQNPTSSYNEQFF,TGTGCCAGCAGCCAAAACCCGACTAGCTCCTACAATGAGCAGTTCTTC
TRBD2,NA,TRBV9,TRBJ2-7,CASNVAGGSGQYF,TGTGCCAGCAACGTAGCGGGGGGATCGGGGCAGTACTTC
NA,once,TRBV5-4,TRBJ2-1,CASSWSKSEQFF,TGTGCCAGCAGCTGGTCTAAGAGTGAGCAGTTCTTC
NA,NA,TRBV6-1,TRBJ2-1,CASRGLLSSYNEQFF,TGTGCCAGCAGGGGACTGCTGAGCTCCTACAATGAGCAGTTCTTC
NA,once,TRBV7-8,TRBJ2-4,CASSLDGGLAKNIQYF,TGTGCCAGCAGCCTAGATGGGGGGTTAGCCAAAAACATTCAGTACTTC
TRBD1,once,TRBV6-1,TRBJ1-2,CASSEDGGQRAGYTF,TGTGCCAGCAGTGAAGATGGGGGACAGAGGGCTGGCTACACCTTC
NA,once,TRBV7-2,TRBJ2-1,CASADRGLSSRNEQFF,TGTGCCAGCGCGGACAGAGGATTAAGTAGTAGAAATGAGCAGTTCTTC
NA,NA,TRBV9,TRBJ2-7,CASSVGSQGFPYEQYF,TGTGCCAGCAGCGTAGGGTCCCAGGGGTTTCCCTACGAGCAGTACTTC
NA,NA,TRBV5-1,TRBJ2-7,CASSLLTGHSSYEQYF,TGCGCCAGCAGCTTGTTAACGGGACACAGCTCCTACGAGCAGTACTTC
NA,NA,TRBV30,TRBJ1-4,CAWSKGTGPNEKLFF,TGTGCCTGGAGTAAAGGAACAGGGCCTAATGAAAAACTGTTTTTT
NA,NA,TRBV6-5,TRBJ2-7,CASSYQQGISYEQYF,TGTGCCAGCAGTTACCAACAGGGCATCTCCTACGAGCAGTACTTC
TRBD2,NA,TRBV9,TRBJ2-1,CASSLRGGRDIPGSSYNEQFF,TGTGCCAGCAGCCTCCGGGGGGGGCGGGATATACCGGGTAGCTCCTACAATGAGCAGTTCTTC
NA,once,TRBV5-1,TRBJ2-3,CASSQASTLGPFTDTQYF,TGCGCCAGCAGCCAAGCTAGCACCCTCGGCCCTTTCACAGATACGCAGTATTTT